Sequencing of this T cell receptor beta chain was carried out in a study of memory CD4+ T cells and cytomegalovirus serostatus. Study-level information: This sample comes from healthy Belgian adults, under 10 CMV seropositive, 24 seronegative.

Study findings and constraints: Of 164 reported CMV TCRbeta sequences, just over 65 were found in memory CD4+ repertoires.

CDR1 MNHEY and CDR2 SMNVEV come from the germline V gene (reference sequence). The CDR3 consists of 14 residues. V lost 6 bases and J lost 4, with 15 bases in between. Single viable CD3+CD4+CD8-CD45RO+ cells were sorted as the memory CD4+ T cells. Serostatus was set by detecting CMV pp150, pp28, p38, p52 IgG. As for this clone: The antigen is not known.

The assay was immunoSEQ multiplex PCR, and TCRdb's table has in-frame clones only and misses some. The sample consists of over 60,000 clones, approximately 71% of them appearing once. The chain uses TRBV27 and TRBJ1-1; TRBD1 is a possible D gene (6 bases). Material for sequencing was memory CD4+ T cells from blood. The sequence came from an adult in good health and CMV-seronegative. The CDR3 region has the DNA TGTGCCAGCAGCCCAGGGGATCTGAGCACTGAAGCTTTCTTT. This codes for CASSPGDLSTEAFF.